Shown below are 9 T cell receptor beta chains from a single sample sequenced in a study of cytomegalovirus exposure and HLA in healthy donors. PCR used 60 Vbeta primers and 13 Jbeta primers. Clones were sequenced by immunoSEQ multiplex PCR, and TCRdb holds only the in-frame ones, with some missing. The data hold more than 95,000 clones, with over 75% observed a single time. Sequencing used PBMCs. Source of these receptors: a woman in her forties in good health and CMV-seropositive.

The chain links TRBV7-9 to TRBJ2-5, with a tentative D call TRBD1 (5 bases). The better agreement between TRBJ2-7 and the DNA end casts doubt on the J call. Germline V gene sequence: CDR1 SEHNR, CDR2 FQNEAQ (reference sequence). CDR3 length: 13 residues. This CDR3 is CASRPKTGYEQYF. DNA for the CDR3: TGTGCCAGCAGACCAAAAACAGGCTACGAGCAGTACTTC.

The V and J genes are TRBV11-2 and TRBJ2-7, with TRBD2 matching 7 bases. This CDR3 has 15 residues. Unmatched junction bases numbered 6, after V lost 1 base and J lost 3 bases. The V gene's germline CDR1 is SGHAT and CDR2 FQNNGV. CDR3 in DNA: TGTGCCAGCAGCTTAGTCGGGGGGAGGCTCTACGAGCAGTACTTC. It translates to CASSLVGGRLYEQYF.

The chain's CDR3 is CASTTMTGGETQYF. The CDR3 DNA follows: TGTGCCAGCACCACCATGACAGGTGGGGAGACCCAGTACTTC. The chain couples TRBV6-1 to TRBJ2-5; D is perhaps TRBD1 (6 bases). Germline V gene sequence: CDR1 MNHNS, CDR2 SASEGT. This CDR3 spans 14 amino acids. V was shortened by 7 bases and J by 5 bases, with 17 bases between the two germline ends.

CDR3 sequence: CASSYGSGGARGETQYF. The DNA for the CDR3 is TGTGCCAGCAGTTATGGGAGCGGGGGGGCCCGTGGAGAGACCCAGTACTTC. The chain has TRBV27 and TRBJ2-5, with 10 bases that match TRBD2. Germline V gene lookup returns CDR1 MNHEY and CDR2 SMNVEV (reference sequence). The CDR3 runs 17 residues. V dropped 4 bases and J dropped 4; count of bases not matched to a gene: 12.

The rearrangement links TRBV5-1 to TRBJ2-5; D remains unclear. With 2 bases removed from V and 1 base from J, the gap between germline ends came to 6 bases. The CDR3 length is 13 residues. Germline loops: CDR1 SGHRS, CDR2 YFSETQ. The chain's CDR3 is CASSLVGQETQYF. In DNA form, the CDR3 reads TGCGCCAGCAGCTTAGTCGGCCAAGAGACCCAGTACTTC.

The gene calls are TRBV4-2 and TRBJ2-7, with a weak D call TRBD2 (5 bases). The CDR3 is 17 residues long. Germline values: CDR1 LGHNA, CDR2 YNFKEQ. Trimming stripped 1 base from V and 0 bases from J, with 16 bases between. The CDR3 coding sequence is TGTGCCAGCAGCCAAGCGGGGTCGGGGAAAAGCTCCTACGAGCAGTACTTC. Translated, it gives CASSQAGSGKSSYEQYF.

A single count supports this clone. The rearrangement joins TRBV7-9 to TRBJ2-7; no firm D call. The CDR3 extends over 12 amino acids. Germline V CDR1 and CDR2: SEHNR, FQNEAQ (reference sequence). V lost 4 bases to trimming and J lost 3 bases, with 7 bases between them. The CDR3 DNA sequence: TGTGCCAGCAGCTCGGAGTACTACGAGCAGTACTTC. Amino acid sequence: CASSSEYYEQYF.

The rearrangement uses TRBV27 and TRBJ2-1; 11 bases map to TRBD2. This CDR3 has 16 residues. The junction had 9 bases not matched to a gene; V was cut back by 8 bases and J by 3 bases. Germline CDR1 reads MNHEY; CDR2 reads SMNVEV (reference sequence). The CDR3 here is CASDYSGRAVYNEQFF. The DNA of the CDR3 is TGTGCCAGCGATTATAGCGGGAGGGCCGTCTACAATGAGCAGTTCTTC.

This clone showed up just a few times. The chain joins TRBV12-5 to TRBJ2-1; tentative D call: TRBD1 (6 bases). The V end was cut by 5 bases, the J end by 9 bases, with 8 bases between. The CDR3 has 11 amino acids. Germline lookup yields CDR1 LGHNT and CDR2 FRNRAP. The CDR3 DNA is TGTGCTAGTGGTCCCAGGGGTGAGCAGTTCTTC. This sequence encodes CASGPRGEQFF.